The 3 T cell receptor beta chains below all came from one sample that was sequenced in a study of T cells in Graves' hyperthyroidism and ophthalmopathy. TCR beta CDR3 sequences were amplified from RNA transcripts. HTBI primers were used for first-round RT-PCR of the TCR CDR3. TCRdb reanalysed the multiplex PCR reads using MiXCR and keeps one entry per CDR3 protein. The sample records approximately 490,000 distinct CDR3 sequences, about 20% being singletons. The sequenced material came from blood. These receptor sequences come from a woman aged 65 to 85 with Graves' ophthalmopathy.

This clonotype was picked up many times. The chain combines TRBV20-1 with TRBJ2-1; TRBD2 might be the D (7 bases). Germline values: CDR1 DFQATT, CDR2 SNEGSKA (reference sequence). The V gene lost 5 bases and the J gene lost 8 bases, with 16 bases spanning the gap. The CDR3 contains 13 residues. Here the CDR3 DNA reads TGCAGTGCTCTAGGGGGGAGGGCCCATGAGCAGTTCTTC. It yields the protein CSALGGRAHEQFF.

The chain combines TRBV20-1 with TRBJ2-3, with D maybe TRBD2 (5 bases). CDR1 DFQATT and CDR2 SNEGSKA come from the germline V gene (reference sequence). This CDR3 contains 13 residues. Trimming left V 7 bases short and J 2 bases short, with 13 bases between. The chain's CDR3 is CSEGGLSTDTQYF. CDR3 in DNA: TGCAGTGAGGGTGGACTTTCCACAGATACGCAGTATTTT.

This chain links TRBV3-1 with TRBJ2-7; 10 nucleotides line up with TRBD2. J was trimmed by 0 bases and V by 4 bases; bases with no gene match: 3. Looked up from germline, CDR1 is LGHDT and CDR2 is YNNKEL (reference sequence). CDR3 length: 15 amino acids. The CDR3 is CASSRAGGSSYEQYF. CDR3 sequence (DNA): TGTGCCAGCAGCCGAGCGGGAGGGAGCTCCTACGAGCAGTACTTC.